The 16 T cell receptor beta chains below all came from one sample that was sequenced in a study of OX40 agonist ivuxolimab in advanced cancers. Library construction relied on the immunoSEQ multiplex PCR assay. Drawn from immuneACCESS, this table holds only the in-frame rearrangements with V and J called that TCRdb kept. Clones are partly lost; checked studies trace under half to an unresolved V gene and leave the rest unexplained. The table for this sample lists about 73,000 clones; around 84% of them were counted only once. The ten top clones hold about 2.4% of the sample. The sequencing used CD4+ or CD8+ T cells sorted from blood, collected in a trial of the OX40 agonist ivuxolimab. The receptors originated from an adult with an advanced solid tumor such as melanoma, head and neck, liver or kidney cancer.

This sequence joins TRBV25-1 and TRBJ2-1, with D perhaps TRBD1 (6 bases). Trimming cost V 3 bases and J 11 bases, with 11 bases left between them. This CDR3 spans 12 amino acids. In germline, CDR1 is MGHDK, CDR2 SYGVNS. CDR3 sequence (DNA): TGTGCCAGCAGTGATAGGGGGAATCAGCAGTTCTTC. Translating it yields CASSDRGNQQFF.

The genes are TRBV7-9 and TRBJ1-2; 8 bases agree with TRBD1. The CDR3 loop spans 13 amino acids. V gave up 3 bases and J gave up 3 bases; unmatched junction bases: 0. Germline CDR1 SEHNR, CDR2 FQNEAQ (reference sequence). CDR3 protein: CASSLDRDYGYTF. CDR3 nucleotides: TGTGCCAGCAGCTTGGACAGGGACTATGGCTACACCTTC.

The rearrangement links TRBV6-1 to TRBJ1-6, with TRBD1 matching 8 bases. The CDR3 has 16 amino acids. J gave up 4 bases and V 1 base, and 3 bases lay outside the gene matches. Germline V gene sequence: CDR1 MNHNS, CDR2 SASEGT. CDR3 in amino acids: CASSEVRTGYNSPLHF. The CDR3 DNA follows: TGTGCCAGCAGTGAAGTAAGGACAGGGTATAATTCACCCCTCCACTTT.

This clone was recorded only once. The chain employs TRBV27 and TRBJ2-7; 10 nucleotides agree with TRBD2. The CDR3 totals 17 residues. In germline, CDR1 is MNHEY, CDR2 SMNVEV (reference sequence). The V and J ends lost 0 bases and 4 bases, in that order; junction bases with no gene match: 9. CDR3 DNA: TGTGCCAGCAGTTTATCCCCTAGCGGGAGCCTGTCTTACGAGCAGTACTTC. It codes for CASSLSPSGSLSYEQYF.

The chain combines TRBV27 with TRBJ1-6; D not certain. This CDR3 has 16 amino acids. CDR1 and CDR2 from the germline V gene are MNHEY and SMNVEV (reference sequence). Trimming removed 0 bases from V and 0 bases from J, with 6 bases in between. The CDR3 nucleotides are TGTGCCAGCAGTTTATCGGGCAGCTCCTATAATTCACCCCTCCACTTT. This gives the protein CASSLSGSSYNSPLHF.

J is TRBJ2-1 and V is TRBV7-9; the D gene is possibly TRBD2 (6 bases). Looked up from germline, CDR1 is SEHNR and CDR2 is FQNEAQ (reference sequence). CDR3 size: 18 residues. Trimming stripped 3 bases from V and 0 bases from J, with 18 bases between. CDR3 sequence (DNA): TGTGCCAGCAGCTTGGGGAAAGGTCCGACTAGCTCCTACAATGAGCAGTTCTTC. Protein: CASSLGKGPTSSYNEQFF.

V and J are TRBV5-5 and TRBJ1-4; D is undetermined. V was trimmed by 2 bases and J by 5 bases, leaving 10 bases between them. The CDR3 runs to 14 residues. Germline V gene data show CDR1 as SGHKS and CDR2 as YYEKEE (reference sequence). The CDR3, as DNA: TGTGCCAGCAGCTTTACAGCCATAAATGAAAAACTGTTTTTT. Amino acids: CASSFTAINEKLFF.

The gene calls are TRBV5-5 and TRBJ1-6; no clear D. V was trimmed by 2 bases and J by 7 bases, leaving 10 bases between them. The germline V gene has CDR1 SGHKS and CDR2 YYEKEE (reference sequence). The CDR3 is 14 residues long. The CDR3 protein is CASSFGQRNSPLHF. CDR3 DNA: TGTGCCAGCAGCTTCGGCCAGCGGAATTCACCCCTCCACTTT.

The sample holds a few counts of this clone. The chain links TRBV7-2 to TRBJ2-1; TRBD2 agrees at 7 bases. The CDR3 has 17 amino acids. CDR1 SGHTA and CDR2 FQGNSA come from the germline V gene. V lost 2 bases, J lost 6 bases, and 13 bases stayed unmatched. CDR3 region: CASSLRSAGEIPNEQFF. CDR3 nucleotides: TGTGCCAGCAGCTTAAGGAGTGCGGGAGAGATCCCCAATGAGCAGTTCTTC. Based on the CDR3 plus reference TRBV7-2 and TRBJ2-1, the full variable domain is GAGVSQSPSNKVTEKGKDVELRCDPISGHTALYWYRQSLGQGLEFLIYFQGNSAPDKSGLPSDRFSAERTGGSVSTLTIQRTQQEDSAVYLCASSLRSAGEIPNEQFFGPGTRLTVL.

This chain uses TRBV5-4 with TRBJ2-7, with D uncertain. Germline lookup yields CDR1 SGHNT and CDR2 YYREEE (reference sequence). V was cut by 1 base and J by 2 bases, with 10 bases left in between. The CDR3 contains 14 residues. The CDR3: CASSLWSRPYEQYF. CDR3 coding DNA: TGTGCCAGCAGCTTGTGGAGTAGGCCCTACGAGCAGTACTTC.

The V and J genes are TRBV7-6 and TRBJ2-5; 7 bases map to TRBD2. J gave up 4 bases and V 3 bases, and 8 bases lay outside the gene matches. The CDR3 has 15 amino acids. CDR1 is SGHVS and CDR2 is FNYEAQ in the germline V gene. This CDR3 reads CASSFGRRGRETQYF. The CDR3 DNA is TGTGCCAGCAGCTTCGGGCGGCGGGGGAGAGAGACCCAGTACTTC.

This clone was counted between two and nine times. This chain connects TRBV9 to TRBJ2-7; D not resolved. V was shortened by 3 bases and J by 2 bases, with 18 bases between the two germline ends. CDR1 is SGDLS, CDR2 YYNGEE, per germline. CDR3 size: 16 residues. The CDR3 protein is CASSGPPGEPTYEQYF. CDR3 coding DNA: TGTGCCAGCAGCGGACCCCCCGGCGAGCCGACCTACGAGCAGTACTTC.

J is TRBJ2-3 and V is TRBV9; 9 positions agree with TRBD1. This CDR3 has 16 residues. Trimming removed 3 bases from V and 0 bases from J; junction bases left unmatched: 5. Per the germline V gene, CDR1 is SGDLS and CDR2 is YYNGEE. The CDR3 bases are TGTGCCAGCAGCGCACTGGGGACAGGGAGCACAGATACGCAGTATTTT. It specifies CASSALGTGSTDTQYF.

Here the CDR3 reads CASSPGTELAYEKLFF. The CDR3 bases are TGTGCCAGCAGCCCCGGGACTGAACTGGCATATGAAAAACTGTTTTTT. The chain combines TRBV5-6 with TRBJ1-4; D is perhaps TRBD1 (5 bases). The CDR3 is 16 residues long. V was clipped by 4 bases and J by 6 bases, with 19 bases between them. The germline CDR1 and CDR2 sequences are SGHDT and YYEEEE.

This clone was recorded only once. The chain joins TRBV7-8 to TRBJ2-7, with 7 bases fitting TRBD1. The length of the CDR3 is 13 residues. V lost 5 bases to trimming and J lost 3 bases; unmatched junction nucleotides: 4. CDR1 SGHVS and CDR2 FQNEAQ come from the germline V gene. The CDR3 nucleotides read TGTGCCAGCAGCGCCCAGGGGGACTACGAGCAGTACTTC. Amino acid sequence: CASSAQGDYEQYF.

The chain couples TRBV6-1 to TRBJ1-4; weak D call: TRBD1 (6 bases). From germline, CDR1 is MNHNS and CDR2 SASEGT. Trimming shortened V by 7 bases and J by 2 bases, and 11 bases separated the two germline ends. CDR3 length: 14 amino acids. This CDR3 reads CASKYGQTNEKLFF. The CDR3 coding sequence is TGTGCCAGCAAATACGGACAGACTAATGAAAAACTGTTTTTT.